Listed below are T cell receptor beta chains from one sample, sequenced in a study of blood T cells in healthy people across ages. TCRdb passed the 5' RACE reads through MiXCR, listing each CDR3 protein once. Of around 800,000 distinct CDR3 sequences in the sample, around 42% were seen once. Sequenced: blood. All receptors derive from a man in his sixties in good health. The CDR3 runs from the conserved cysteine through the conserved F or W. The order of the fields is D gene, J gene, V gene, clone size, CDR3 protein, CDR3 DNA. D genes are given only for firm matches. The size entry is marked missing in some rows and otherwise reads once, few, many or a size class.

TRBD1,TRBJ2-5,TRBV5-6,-,CASSRTGLGETQYF,TGTGCCAGCAGCCGGACAGGGTTGGGGGAGACCCAGTACTTC
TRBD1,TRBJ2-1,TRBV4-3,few,CASSKTGTANYNEQFF,TGCGCCAGCAGTAAAACCGGGACAGCGAATTACAATGAGCAGTTCTTC
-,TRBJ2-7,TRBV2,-,CASSDNKVYEQYF,TGTGCCAGCAGTGACAACAAGGTCTACGAGCAGTACTTC
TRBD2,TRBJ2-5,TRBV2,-,CASSGTSGGADEQYF,TGTGCCAGCAGTGGGACTAGCGGGGGGGCGGATGAGCAGTACTTC
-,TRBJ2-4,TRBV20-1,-,CSALAEAKNIQYF,TGCAGTGCTCTCGCAGAAGCCAAAAACATTCAGTACTTC
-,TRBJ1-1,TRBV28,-,CASLRPENTEAFF,TGTGCCAGCCTCCGACCGGAGAACACTGAAGCTTTCTTT
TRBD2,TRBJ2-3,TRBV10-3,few,CAISEERGGLTDTQYF,TGTGCCATCAGTGAGGAGCGGGGGGGCCTAACAGATACGCAGTATTTT
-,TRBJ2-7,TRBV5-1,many,CASSPGTRSYEQYF,TGCGCCAGCAGCCCGGGGACACGCTCCTACGAGCAGTACTTC
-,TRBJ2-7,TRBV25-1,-,CASSEGEQYF,TGTGCCAGCAGTGAGGGAGAGCAGTACTTC
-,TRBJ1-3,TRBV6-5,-,CASGKLHRSGNTIYF,TGTGCCAGCGGGAAATTACATCGCTCTGGAAACACCATATATTTT
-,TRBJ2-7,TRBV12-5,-,CASGPDMRYEQYF,TGTGCTAGTGGTCCGGATATGCGTTACGAGCAGTACTTC
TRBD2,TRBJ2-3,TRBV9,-,CASSASSGGTDTQYF,TGTGCCAGCAGCGCAAGTAGCGGGGGAACAGATACGCAGTATTTT
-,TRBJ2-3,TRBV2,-,CASSADAKPQYF,TGTGCCAGCAGTGCCGATGCGAAACCGCAGTATTTT
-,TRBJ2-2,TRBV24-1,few,CATSDRPTGELFF,TGTGCCACCAGCGACAGACCCACCGGGGAGCTGTTTTTT
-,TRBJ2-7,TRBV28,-,CASMTGTVFYEQYF,TGTGCCAGCATGACCGGGACGGTCTTCTACGAGCAGTACTTC
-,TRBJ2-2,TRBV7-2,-,CASSLSQGGMNTGELFF,TGTGCCAGCAGCCTATCTCAGGGGGGGATGAACACCGGGGAGCTGTTTTTT
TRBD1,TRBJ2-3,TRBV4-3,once,CASSLAPDRFRTDTQYF,TGCGCCAGCAGCCTCGCCCCGGACAGGTTCCGCACAGATACGCAGTATTTT
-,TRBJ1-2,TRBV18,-,CASSTGTSSYGYTF,TGTGCCAGCTCAACCGGGACCTCTTCATATGGCTACACCTTC
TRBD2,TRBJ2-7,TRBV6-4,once,CASSERPAGGNNEQYF,TGTGCCAGCAGTGAAAGGCCAGCGGGGGGTAACAATGAGCAGTACTTC
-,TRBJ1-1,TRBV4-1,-,CASSPSGGGMNTEAFF,TGCGCCAGCAGCCCCTCCGGGGGGGGGATGAACACTGAAGCTTTCTTT
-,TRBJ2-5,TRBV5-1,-,CASSASGRAPDPYF,TGCGCCAGCAGCGCTTCTGGCCGGGCTCCTGATCCGTACTTC
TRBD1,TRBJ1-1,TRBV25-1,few,CASRDRGHTEAFF,TGTGCCAGCAGAGACAGGGGGCATACTGAAGCTTTCTTT
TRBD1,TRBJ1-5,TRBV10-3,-,CAISESLGQTQPQHF,TGTGCCATCAGTGAGTCTTTGGGACAGACCCAGCCCCAGCATTTT
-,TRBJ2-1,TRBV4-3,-,CASSQDEAGDEQFF,TGCGCCAGCAGCCAAGATGAAGCAGGGGACGAGCAGTTCTTC
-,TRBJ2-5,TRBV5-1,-,CASSLQVGGRETQYF,TGCGCCAGCAGCCTCCAAGTGGGGGGCCGGGAGACCCAGTACTTC
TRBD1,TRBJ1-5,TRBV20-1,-,CSAGSGQGARSNQPQHF,TGCAGTGCTGGATCAGGACAGGGGGCACGGAGCAATCAGCCCCAGCATTTT
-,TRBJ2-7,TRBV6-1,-,CASHDGVHYEQYF,TGTGCCAGCCACGATGGGGTCCACTACGAGCAGTACTTC
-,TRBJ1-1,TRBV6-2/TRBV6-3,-,CASTQAGEAFF,TGTGCCAGCACCCAAGCCGGGGAAGCTTTCTTT
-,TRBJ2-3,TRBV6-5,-,CASSPPGGADTQYF,TGTGCCAGCAGTCCCCCGGGCGGTGCAGATACGCAGTATTTT
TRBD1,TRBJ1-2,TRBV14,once,CASSRGTDADTF,TGTGCCAGCAGCCGGGGGACAGACGCCGACACCTTC
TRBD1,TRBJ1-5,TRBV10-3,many,CAISLTGKGQPQHF,TGTGCCATCAGCTTGACAGGGAAAGGTCAGCCCCAGCATTTT
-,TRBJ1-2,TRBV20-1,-,CSASPGRNYGYTF,TGCAGTGCTAGTCCGGGCAGAAACTATGGCTACACCTTC
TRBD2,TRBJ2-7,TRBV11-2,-,CASGVRRGEAYEQYF,TGTGCCAGCGGCGTAAGACGGGGGGAGGCCTACGAGCAGTACTTC
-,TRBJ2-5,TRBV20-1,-,CSASMGREAETQYF,TGCAGTGCTAGTATGGGCCGAGAGGCAGAGACCCAGTACTTC
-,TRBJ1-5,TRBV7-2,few,CASGPGSHNQPQHF,TGTGCCAGCGGCCCCGGGTCCCACAATCAGCCCCAGCATTTT
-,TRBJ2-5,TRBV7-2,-,CASSLSGTQYF,TGTGCCAGCAGCTTGTCGGGAACCCAGTACTTC
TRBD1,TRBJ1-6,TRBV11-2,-,CASSLDNRGGSPLHF,TGTGCCAGCAGCTTAGATAACAGGGGGGGATCACCCCTCCACTTT
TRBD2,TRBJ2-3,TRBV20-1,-,CSARDLLAGGPSSTDTQYF,TGCAGTGCTAGAGATTTACTAGCGGGGGGGCCGAGTAGCACAGATACGCAGTATTTT
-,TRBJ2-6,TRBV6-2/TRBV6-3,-,CASSYAPGVLTF,TGTGCCAGCAGTTACGCCCCCGGAGTCCTGACTTTC
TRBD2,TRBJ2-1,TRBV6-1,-,CASIGEGYRHSSYNEQFF,TGTGCCAGCATCGGGGAGGGGTATCGGCACAGCTCCTACAATGAGCAGTTCTTC
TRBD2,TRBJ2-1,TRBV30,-,CAWNPRGETQFF,TGTGCCTGGAATCCGCGGGGGGAGACCCAGTTCTTC
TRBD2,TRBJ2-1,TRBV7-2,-,CASSDMPSGAHFEQFF,TGTGCCAGCAGCGATATGCCTAGCGGGGCTCATTTTGAGCAGTTCTTC
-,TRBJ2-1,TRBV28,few,CASSLRLTNEQFF,TGTGCCAGCAGTTTAAGACTGACCAATGAGCAGTTCTTC
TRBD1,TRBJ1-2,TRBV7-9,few,CASSKGQIDYGYTF,TGTGCCAGCAGCAAGGGACAGATTGACTATGGCTACACCTTC
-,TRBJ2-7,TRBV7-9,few,CASSGVGDEQYF,TGTGCCAGCAGCGGAGTGGGGGATGAGCAGTACTTC
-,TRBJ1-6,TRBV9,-,CASSAHPGSNSPLHF,TGTGCCAGCAGCGCCCACCCGGGTTCTAATTCACCCCTCCACTTT
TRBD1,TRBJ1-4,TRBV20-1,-,CSARRTGVLLTLEKLFF,TGCAGTGCTAGAAGGACAGGGGTTCTCCTTACTCTTGAAAAACTGTTTTTT
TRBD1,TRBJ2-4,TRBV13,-,CASSLRDSLCKQYF,TGTGCCAGCAGCTTACGGGACAGCCTTTGTAAGCAGTACTTC
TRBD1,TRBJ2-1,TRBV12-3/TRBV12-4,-,CASSSRDRSEFF,TGTGCCAGCAGTTCCCGGGACAGGTCGGAGTTCTTC
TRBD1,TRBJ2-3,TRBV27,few,CASSLGDRGRGADTQYF,TGTGCCAGCAGTCTCGGGGACAGGGGGCGTGGCGCAGATACGCAGTATTTT
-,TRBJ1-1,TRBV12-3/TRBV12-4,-,CASSVDVAEAFF,TGTGCCAGCAGTGTAGACGTCGCTGAAGCTTTCTTT
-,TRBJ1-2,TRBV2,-,CASSEAWDPDYGYTF,TGTGCCAGCAGTGAAGCGTGGGACCCGGACTATGGCTACACCTTC
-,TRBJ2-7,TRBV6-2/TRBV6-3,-,CASSYPSLEKRNYEQYF,TGTGCCAGCAGTTACCCTTCTCTTGAGAAGCGGAACTACGAGCAGTACTTC
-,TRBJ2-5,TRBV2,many,CASTDYETQYF,TGTGCCAGCACGGACTACGAGACCCAGTACTTC
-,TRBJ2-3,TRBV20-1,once,CSARGGTPDTQYF,TGCAGTGCTAGAGGGGGGACACCAGATACGCAGTATTTT
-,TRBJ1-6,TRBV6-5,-,CASSLTGSLNSPLHF,TGTGCCAGCAGCCTAACCGGGAGTCTTAATTCACCCCTCCACTTT
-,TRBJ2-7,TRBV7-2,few,CASSQGGVYYEQYF,TGTGCCAGCAGCCAGGGGGGGGTTTACTACGAGCAGTACTTC
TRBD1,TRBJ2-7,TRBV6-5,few,CASSYRDRLRDEQYF,TGTGCCAGCAGTTACCGGGACAGGTTAAGGGATGAGCAGTACTTC
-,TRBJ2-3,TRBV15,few,CATSRDSARTDTQYF,TGTGCCACCAGCAGAGATAGCGCCCGCACAGATACGCAGTATTTT
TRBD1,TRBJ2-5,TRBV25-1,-,CASSFSRQGSGRQYF,TGTGCCAGCAGCTTTAGCCGACAGGGCTCCGGTAGGCAGTACTTC